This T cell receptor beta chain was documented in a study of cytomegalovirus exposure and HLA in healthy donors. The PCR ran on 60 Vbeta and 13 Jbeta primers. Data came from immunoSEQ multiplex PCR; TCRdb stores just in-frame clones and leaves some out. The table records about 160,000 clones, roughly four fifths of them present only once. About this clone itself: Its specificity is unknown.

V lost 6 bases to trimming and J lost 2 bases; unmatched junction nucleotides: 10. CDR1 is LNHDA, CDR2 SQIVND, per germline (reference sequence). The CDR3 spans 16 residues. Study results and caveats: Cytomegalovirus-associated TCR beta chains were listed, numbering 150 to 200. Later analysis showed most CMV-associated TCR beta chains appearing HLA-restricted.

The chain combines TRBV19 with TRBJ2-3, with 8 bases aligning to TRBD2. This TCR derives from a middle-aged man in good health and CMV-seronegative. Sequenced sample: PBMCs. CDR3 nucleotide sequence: TGTGCCAGTAGACCCCGGGAACTAGCGGACACAGATACGCAGTATTTT. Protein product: CASRPRELADTDTQYF.